The 28 T cell receptor beta chains reported below all come from one sample, sequenced in a study of blood T cell repertoires in COVID-19 (dated by TCRdb to the early 2020s). Libraries were built with the immunoSEQ multiplex PCR assay. What TCRdb holds here is the immuneACCESS table cut down to in-frame rearrangements. Part of the clones is not present; checked against another copy, under half of the missing clones reflect an unresolved V gene, and the others are unexplained. In all, the sample holds roughly 120,000 clones, and around 80% of those were seen once. The ten largest clones represent about 2.5% of the sample. Sequenced sample: peripheral blood. The receptors were gathered from a man in his fifties with acute or convalescent COVID-19.

In regard to this clone: A far bigger clonotype differs at one base, so this is likely a read error. The chain recombines TRBV7-7 with TRBJ1-3, with TRBD1 identical over 7 bases. This CDR3 region has 14 residues. Germline CDR1 reads SSHAT; CDR2 reads FNYEAQ (reference sequence). This CDR3 reads CASCDGGGENTIYF. CDR3 sequence (DNA): TGTGCTAGCTGCGACGGAGGGGGCGAAAACACCATATATTTT. The whole variable domain, filled in from reference TRBV7-7 and TRBJ1-3, reads GAGVSQSPRYKVTKRGQDVTLRCDPISSHATLYWYQQALGQGPEFLTYFNYEAQPDKSGLPSDRFSAERPEGSISTLTIQRTEQRDSAMYRCASCDGGGENTIYFGEGSWLTVV.

This sequence joins TRBV28 and TRBJ1-2; D is possibly TRBD1 (5 bases). The germline gives CDR1 MDHEN, CDR2 SYDVKM. This CDR3 has 12 residues. V lost 8 bases and J lost 3, with 10 bases in between. The CDR3 here is CASGGGDYGYTF. The CDR3, as DNA: TGTGCCAGCGGGGGGGGAGACTATGGCTACACCTTC.

V and J are TRBV4-2 and TRBJ2-3, with 7 positions matching TRBD1. CDR1 is LGHNA, CDR2 YNFKEQ, per germline. The trim removed 1 base at V and 4 bases at J, leaving 14 bases unmatched. The CDR3 runs 18 residues. The CDR3: CASSQVPLTGSVADTQYF. The CDR3, as DNA: TGTGCCAGCAGCCAAGTCCCTCTGACAGGGTCGGTGGCAGATACGCAGTATTTT.

The V and J genes are TRBV28 and TRBJ1-1; D is unclear. V dropped 5 bases and J dropped 10 bases, with 20 bases sitting between them. The germline CDR1 and CDR2 sequences are MDHEN and SYDVKM. The CDR3 totals 14 residues. This CDR3 reads CASSPRAQLSGAFF. The DNA of the CDR3 is TGTGCCAGCAGTCCTAGGGCACAGCTTAGCGGAGCTTTCTTT. The full variable domain, in which reference TRBV28 and TRBJ1-1 provide the parts outside the CDR3, is DVKVTQSSRYLVKRTGEKVFLECVQDMDHENMFWYRQDPGLGLRLIYFSYDVKMKEKGDIPEGYSVSREKKERFSLILESASTNQTSMYLCASSPRAQLSGAFFGQGTRLTVV.

CDR3 residues: CASSKQGYADTQYF. In DNA form, the CDR3 reads TGTGCCAGCAGCAAACAGGGTTACGCAGATACGCAGTATTTT. This chain links TRBV7-3 with TRBJ2-3; weak D call: TRBD1 (6 bases). CDR1 is SGHTA, CDR2 FQGTGA, per germline. The CDR3 consists of 14 residues. V was clipped by 5 bases and J by 4 bases, with 13 bases between them. The full variable domain, its missing parts supplied by reference TRBV7-3 and TRBJ2-3, is GAGVSQTPSNKVTEKGKYVELRCDPISGHTALYWYRQSLGQGPEFLIYFQGTGAADDSGLPNDRFFAVRPEGSVSTLKIQRTERGDSAVYLCASSKQGYADTQYFGPGTRLTVL.

This clone was detected only once. The chain recombines TRBV4-1 with TRBJ2-7, with unresolved D. V was pared by 2 bases and J by 4 bases, with 12 bases between. Germline loops: CDR1 MGHRA, CDR2 YSYEKL. The CDR3 is 14 amino acids. CDR3 DNA sequence: TGCGCCAGCAGCCAAACCGGGTTTTATTACGAGCAGTACTTC. Protein: CASSQTGFYYEQYF.

V gene TRBV5-4 combines with J gene TRBJ2-7; D not certain. Per the germline V gene, CDR1 is SGHNT and CDR2 is YYREEE (reference sequence). V lost 4 bases and J lost 6, with 11 bases in between. The CDR3 extends over 12 amino acids. The DNA of the CDR3 is TGTGCCAGCAGCGCTGACATCGGCGAGCAGTACTTC. It encodes CASSADIGEQYF.

This clone was observed once. The CDR3 sequence: CSASPKGFGTTDNEQFF. The CDR3 coding sequence is TGCAGTGCTAGTCCAAAGGGTTTCGGGACTACAGACAATGAGCAGTTCTTC. The chain couples TRBV20-1 to TRBJ2-1, with TRBD2 identical over 7 bases. Germline V gene data show CDR1 as DFQATT and CDR2 as SNEGSKA (reference sequence). The CDR3 covers 17 residues. With V trimmed by 3 bases and J by 5 bases, 16 bases remained unmatched.

The V call is TRBV13, the J call TRBJ1-5; no reliable D call. This CDR3 has 13 amino acids. The V gene lost 5 bases and the J gene lost 4 bases, with 9 bases spanning the gap. Germline V lookup: CDR1 PRHDT, CDR2 FYEKMQ (reference sequence). CDR3 DNA: TGTGCCAGCAGCCGCGGATTGAATCAGCCCCAGCATTTT. Translating gives CASSRGLNQPQHF.

V gene TRBV9 combines with J gene TRBJ2-1; maybe TRBD1 (5 bases). V lost 0 bases and J 7 bases, leaving 14 bases between the germline ends. This CDR3 is built from 15 residues. CDR1 is SGDLS, CDR2 YYNGEE, per germline. The CDR3 region is CASSVDGRDLNEQFF. The CDR3 DNA follows: TGTGCCAGCAGCGTAGACGGCAGGGATTTAAATGAGCAGTTCTTC.

This clone was detected only once. CDR3 sequence: CASSIGVGRGGSRRNEQFF. The CDR3 DNA reads TGTGCCAGTAGTATAGGGGTAGGTCGCGGGGGCTCTAGGCGCAATGAGCAGTTCTTC. The rearrangement uses TRBV19 and TRBJ2-1; D may be TRBD2 (7 bases). The CDR3 contains 19 residues. Germline V lookup: CDR1 LNHDA, CDR2 SQIVND (reference sequence). V was clipped by 1 base and J by 6 bases, with 25 bases between them.

This CDR3 reads CASSQGPSYGYTF. In DNA, the CDR3 is TGTGCCAGCAGCCAGGGGCCGAGCTATGGCTACACCTTC. The V gene is TRBV3-1 (or the pseudogene TRBV3-2), the J gene TRBJ1-2, with D possibly being TRBD1 (5 bases). Trimming left V 3 bases short and J 4 bases short, with 9 bases between. The CDR3 runs to 13 residues. Germline V CDR1 and CDR2: LGHDT, YNNKEL (reference sequence).

In DNA form, the CDR3 reads TGTGCCAGCAGTTTATTGGCTCGGACTCATGGCTACACCTTC. It codes for CASSLLARTHGYTF. The chain carries TRBV28 and TRBJ1-2; no clear D. Trimming stripped 1 base from V and 6 bases from J, with 12 bases between. Germline lookup yields CDR1 MDHEN and CDR2 SYDVKM. The length of the CDR3 is 14 residues.

The V gene is TRBV10-1, the J gene TRBJ2-3, with D uncertain. Trimming pared 2 bases from V and 6 bases from J, leaving 15 bases between. The CDR3 runs to 15 residues. From germline, CDR1 is WNHNN and CDR2 SYGVQD (reference sequence). CDR3 nucleotides: TGCGCCAGCAGTGAGAGGTTCACCGAGGTGGATACGCAGTATTTT. Amino acid sequence: CASSERFTEVDTQYF.

V usage is TRBV2 and J usage is TRBJ1-1, with 8 bases lining up with TRBD1. The CDR3 spans 17 residues. V dropped 2 bases and J dropped 4; count of bases not matched to a gene: 12. Germline CDR1 SNHLY, CDR2 FYNNEI. The CDR3 sequence: CASSESGQGVKGTEAFF. The DNA for the CDR3 is TGTGCCAGCAGTGAATCCGGACAGGGTGTAAAGGGCACTGAAGCTTTCTTT.

CDR3 nucleotides: TGTGCCAGCAGCAAAGGCGGCAGGGGAAAGAACACTGAAGCTTTCTTT. This gives the protein CASSKGGRGKNTEAFF. The chain is built from TRBV21-1 and TRBJ1-1; the table's D call of TRBD1 was not tested on the DNA. TRBV21-1 is termed a pseudogene. This CDR3 is built from 16 residues.

J is TRBJ1-6 and V is TRBV5-6; maybe TRBD1 (6 bases). This CDR3 has 17 amino acids. Germline values: CDR1 SGHDT, CDR2 YYEEEE. Trimming removed 6 bases from V and 5 bases from J, with 21 bases in between. The CDR3 sequence: CASTIGGGQGNNSPLHF. The CDR3 region has the DNA TGTGCCAGCACCATTGGCGGCGGGCAGGGGAATAATTCACCCCTCCACTTT.

There are a few counts of this clone. The chain joins TRBV6-5 to TRBJ1-5; no clear D gene. The V end was cut by 2 bases, the J end by 7 bases, with 9 bases between. Per the germline V gene, CDR1 is MNHEY and CDR2 is SVGAGI. CDR3 length: 13 residues. The CDR3 DNA reads TGTGCCAGCAGTTACCCGGTCCGCCAGCCCCAGCATTTT. Its translation: CASSYPVRQPQHF.

This clone was detected only once. The chain employs TRBV7-6 and TRBJ2-3; 10 nucleotides align to TRBD2. CDR1 and CDR2 (germline): SGHVS, FNYEAQ. V shed 1 base and J 3 bases; nucleotides not matched to a gene: 10. The CDR3 loop spans 18 amino acids. The CDR3 loop reads CASSLGSGGAFGTDTQYF. CDR3 nucleotides: TGTGCCAGCAGCTTAGGGAGCGGGGGGGCCTTTGGAACAGATACGCAGTATTTT.

CDR3 region: CASSRTGYYGYTF. For the CDR3, the DNA is TGTGCCAGCAGTCGGACAGGGTATTATGGCTACACCTTC. This chain joins TRBV12-3 or TRBV12-4 and TRBJ1-2; TRBD1 agrees at 8 bases. CDR3 length equals 13 residues. J lost 5 bases, V lost 5 bases, and 4 bases had no gene match.

This rearrangement joins TRBV2 to TRBJ1-1, with D maybe TRBD1 (5 bases). The CDR3 is made up of 14 amino acids. CDR1 SNHLY and CDR2 FYNNEI come from the germline V gene. V shed 10 bases and J shed 3 bases, with 18 bases lying between them. CDR3 in DNA: TGTGCCACCCAGGGTCTCAGCGGGTACACTGAAGCTTTCTTT. Protein sequence: CATQGLSGYTEAFF.

The chain recombines TRBV7-6 with TRBJ2-6; D is perhaps TRBD1 (7 bases). The CDR3 is 18 residues long. V was shortened by 2 bases and J by 3 bases, with 17 bases between the two germline ends. CDR1 is SGHVS, CDR2 FNYEAQ, per germline. As DNA, the CDR3 is TGTGCCAGCAGCTTATATGGAGGGGGCGCAAGTGGGGCCAACGTCCTGACTTTC. As protein: CASSLYGGGASGANVLTF.

This rearrangement joins TRBV7-6 to TRBJ2-1; 9 bases agree with TRBD2. Germline V gene sequence: CDR1 SGHVS, CDR2 FNYEAQ. The CDR3 is made up of 15 amino acids. The V and J ends lost 4 bases and 10 bases, in that order; junction bases with no gene match: 11. This CDR3 reads CASSSTSGPHSEQFF. CDR3 nucleotide sequence: TGTGCCAGCAGCTCGACTAGCGGCCCTCATTCCGAGCAGTTCTTC. Looking up the rest from reference TRBV7-6 and TRBJ2-1 gives the full variable domain: GAGVSQSPRYKVTKRGQDVALRCDPISGHVSLYWYRQALGQGPEFLTYFNYEAQQDKSGLPNDRFSAERPEGSISTLTIQRTEQRDSAMYRCASSSTSGPHSEQFFGPGTRLTVL.

This clone was seen only a few times. The V gene is TRBV19, the J gene TRBJ1-4; tentative D call: TRBD1 (6 bases). This CDR3 contains 14 residues. Germline CDR1 is LNHDA and CDR2 is SQIVND (reference sequence). The V end was cut by 4 bases, the J end by 5 bases, with 11 bases between. The CDR3, as DNA: TGTGCCAGTAGTAGATCGGGACAAAATGAAAAACTGTTTTTT. It encodes CASSRSGQNEKLFF.

V is TRBV30 and J is TRBJ2-7; no definite D call. The CDR3 covers 14 residues. Trimming took off 4 bases at V and 3 bases at J, with 16 bases between the two ends. The germline V gene encodes CDR1 GTSNPN and CDR2 SVGIG (reference sequence). The DNA for the CDR3 is TGTGCCTGGACTACCCCGAGGAACGGCTACGAGCAGTACTTC. Its protein product is CAWTTPRNGYEQYF.

The chain uses TRBV5-4 and TRBJ2-7, with a weak D call TRBD1 (6 bases). The V gene lost 0 bases and the J gene lost 7 bases, with 11 bases spanning the gap. The germline V gene has CDR1 SGHNT and CDR2 YYREEE (reference sequence). The CDR3 loop spans 13 amino acids. CDR3 loop: CASSLVTGPEQYF. The CDR3 region has the DNA TGTGCCAGCAGCTTGGTGACAGGTCCTGAGCAGTACTTC.

This sequence joins TRBV27 and TRBJ1-2, with 7 nucleotides matching TRBD1. Germline-derived CDR1 and CDR2 are MNHEY and SMNVEV (reference sequence). Germline trimming cut 5 bases from V and 5 bases from J; bases unmatched to any gene: 11. The CDR3 covers 15 residues. The CDR3 DNA is TGTGCCAGCAGTCAAACGGCCCGACAGGGATATGGCTACACCTTC. The encoded protein is CASSQTARQGYGYTF.

V gene TRBV7-9 combines with J gene TRBJ2-4; D possibly corresponds to TRBD2 (5 bases). Germline V gene data show CDR1 as SEHNR and CDR2 as FQNEAQ (reference sequence). The CDR3 is 14 residues long. Between the trimmed V and J ends, which lost 1 base and 4 bases, there was a span of 8 bases. The CDR3 loop reads CASSLEREKNIQYF. In nucleotides, the CDR3 is TGTGCCAGCAGCTTAGAACGGGAAAAAAACATTCAGTACTTC.